The clone carrying this TCR beta chain was seen only a few times. The antigen remains unidentified. Via MiXCR, TCRdb re-called the 5' RACE reads, giving one row per CDR3 protein. The table records around 530,000 distinct CDR3 sequences, about 16% of them present only once. Trimming took off 2 bases at V and 2 bases at J, with 30 bases between the two ends. Per the germline V gene, CDR1 is MNHEY and CDR2 is SVGEGT. The CDR3 has 22 amino acids. Healthy Caucasians, and only they, were the donors. The sample belongs to a study of identical twins. Study conclusions and caveats: Low generation probability was overrepresented in out-of-frame alpha sequences shared by twins.

The same sample was also studied in work on yellow fever vaccine responses in identical twins.

This TCR derives from a woman between 18 and 30 years old in good health. Material: CD4+ T cells sorted from blood. This chain uses TRBV6-2 or TRBV6-3 with TRBJ2-2, with D perhaps matching TRBD2 (7 bases). This chain's CDR3 is CASSYSSAGVRTSTGNTGELFF. The CDR3 DNA sequence: TGTGCCAGCAGTTACAGTTCTGCGGGGGTCAGAACCTCGACAGGAAACACCGGGGAGCTGTTTTTT.